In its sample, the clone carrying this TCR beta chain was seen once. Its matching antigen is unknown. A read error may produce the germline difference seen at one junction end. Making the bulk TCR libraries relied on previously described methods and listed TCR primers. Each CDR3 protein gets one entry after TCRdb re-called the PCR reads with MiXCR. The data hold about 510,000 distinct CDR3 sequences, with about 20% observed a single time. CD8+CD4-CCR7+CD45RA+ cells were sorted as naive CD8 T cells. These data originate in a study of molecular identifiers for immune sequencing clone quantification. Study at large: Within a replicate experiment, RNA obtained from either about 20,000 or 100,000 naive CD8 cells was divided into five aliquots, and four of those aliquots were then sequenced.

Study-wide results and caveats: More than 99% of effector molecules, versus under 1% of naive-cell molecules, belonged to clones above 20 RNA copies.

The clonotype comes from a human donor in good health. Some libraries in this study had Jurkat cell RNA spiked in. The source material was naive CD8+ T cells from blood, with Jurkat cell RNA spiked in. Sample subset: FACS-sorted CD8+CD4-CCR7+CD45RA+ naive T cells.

The CDR3 nucleotides are TGTGCCAGCAGTCCACTCCTGGCCCCCTCCCACGAGCAGTACTTC. Protein product: CASSPLLAPSHEQYF. The chain is built from TRBV27 and TRBJ2-7, with D unresolved. Per the germline V gene, CDR1 is MNHEY and CDR2 is SMNVEV (reference sequence). This CDR3 region has 15 residues.